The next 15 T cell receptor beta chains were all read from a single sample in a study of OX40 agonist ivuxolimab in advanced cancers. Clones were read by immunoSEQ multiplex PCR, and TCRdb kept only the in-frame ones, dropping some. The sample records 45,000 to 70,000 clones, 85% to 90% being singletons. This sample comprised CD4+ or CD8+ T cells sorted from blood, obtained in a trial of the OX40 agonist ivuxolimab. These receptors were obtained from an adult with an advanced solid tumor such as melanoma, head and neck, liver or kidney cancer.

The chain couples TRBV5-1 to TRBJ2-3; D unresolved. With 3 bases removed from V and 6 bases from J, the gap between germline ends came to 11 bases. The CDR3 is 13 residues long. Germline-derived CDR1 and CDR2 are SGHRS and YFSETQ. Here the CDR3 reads CASSWKGSDTQYF. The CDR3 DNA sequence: TGCGCCAGCAGCTGGAAGGGATCGGATACGCAGTATTTT.

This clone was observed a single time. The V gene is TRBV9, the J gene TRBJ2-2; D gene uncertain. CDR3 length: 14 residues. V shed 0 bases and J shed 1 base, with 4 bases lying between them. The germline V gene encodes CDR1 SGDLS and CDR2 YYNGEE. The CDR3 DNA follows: TGTGCCAGCAGCGTAGGGCAGAACACCGGGGAGCTGTTTTTT. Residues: CASSVGQNTGELFF.

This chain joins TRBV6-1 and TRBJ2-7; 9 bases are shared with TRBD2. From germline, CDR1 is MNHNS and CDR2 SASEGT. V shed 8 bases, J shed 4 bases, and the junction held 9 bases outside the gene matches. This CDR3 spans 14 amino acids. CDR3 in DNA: TGTGCCAGCGCCCCGGTAGCGGGAGTGTACGAGCAGTACTTC. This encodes CASAPVAGVYEQYF.

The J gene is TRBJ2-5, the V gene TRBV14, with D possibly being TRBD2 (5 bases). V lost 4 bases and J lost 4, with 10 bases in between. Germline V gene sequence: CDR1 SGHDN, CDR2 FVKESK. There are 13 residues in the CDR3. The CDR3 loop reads CASSPGLRETQYF. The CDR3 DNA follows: TGTGCCAGCAGCCCGGGATTGAGAGAGACCCAGTACTTC.

The DNA for the CDR3 is TGCGCCAGCAGCCAAGACTCGGTAAGGGGGGAGGCCAAAAACATTCAGTACTTC. The encoded protein is CASSQDSVRGEAKNIQYF. The chain is built from TRBV4-1 and TRBJ2-4; D could derive from TRBD1 or TRBD2 (6 bases each). This CDR3 region has 18 residues. V dropped 0 bases and J dropped 1 base, with 16 bases sitting between them. Per germline, CDR1 MGHRA and CDR2 YSYEKL.

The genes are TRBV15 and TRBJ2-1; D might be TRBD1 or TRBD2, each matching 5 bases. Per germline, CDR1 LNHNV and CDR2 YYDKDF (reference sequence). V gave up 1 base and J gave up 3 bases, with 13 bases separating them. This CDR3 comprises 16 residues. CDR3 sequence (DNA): TGTGCCACCAGCAGAGGGGCACGTGGGGGCTACAATGAGCAGTTCTTC. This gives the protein CATSRGARGGYNEQFF.

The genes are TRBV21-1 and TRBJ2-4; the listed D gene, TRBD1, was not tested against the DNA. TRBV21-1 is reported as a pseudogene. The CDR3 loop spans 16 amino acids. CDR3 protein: CASSKATGLAKNIQYF. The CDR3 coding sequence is TGTGCCAGCAGCAAAGCGACAGGCCTTGCCAAAAACATTCAGTACTTC.

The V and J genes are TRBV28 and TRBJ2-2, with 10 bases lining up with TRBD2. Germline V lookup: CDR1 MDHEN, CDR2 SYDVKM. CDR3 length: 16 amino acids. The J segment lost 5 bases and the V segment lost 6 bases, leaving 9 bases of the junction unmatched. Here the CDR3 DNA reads TGTGCCAGCAGCCCCCTAGCGGGAGTAAAAACCGGGGAGCTGTTTTTT. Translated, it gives CASSPLAGVKTGELFF.

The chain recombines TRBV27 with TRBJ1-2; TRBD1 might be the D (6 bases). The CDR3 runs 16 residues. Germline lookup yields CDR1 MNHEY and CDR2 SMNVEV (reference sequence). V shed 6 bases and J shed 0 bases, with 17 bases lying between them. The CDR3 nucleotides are TGTGCCAGCAGCTTCATCGGACAGCGAGCTAACTATGGCTACACCTTC. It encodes CASSFIGQRANYGYTF.

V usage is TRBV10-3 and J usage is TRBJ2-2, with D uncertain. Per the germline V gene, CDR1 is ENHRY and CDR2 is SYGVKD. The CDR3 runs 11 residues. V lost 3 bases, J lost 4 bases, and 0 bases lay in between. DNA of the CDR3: TGTGCCATCAGTGACACCGGGGAGCTGTTTTTT. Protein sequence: CAISDTGELFF.

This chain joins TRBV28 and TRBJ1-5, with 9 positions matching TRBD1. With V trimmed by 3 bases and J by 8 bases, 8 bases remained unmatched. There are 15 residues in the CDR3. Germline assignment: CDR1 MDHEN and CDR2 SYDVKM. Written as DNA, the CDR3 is TGTGCCAGCAGTTTGTTATCGACAGGGGGGGAGCCCCAGCATTTT. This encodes CASSLLSTGGEPQHF.

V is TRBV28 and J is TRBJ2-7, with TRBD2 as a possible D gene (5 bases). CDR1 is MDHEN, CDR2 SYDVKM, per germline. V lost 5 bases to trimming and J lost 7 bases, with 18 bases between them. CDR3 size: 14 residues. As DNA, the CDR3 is TGTGCCAGCAGTCCCCCGGGGAGAAGTCGGGAGCAGTACTTC. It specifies CASSPPGRSREQYF.

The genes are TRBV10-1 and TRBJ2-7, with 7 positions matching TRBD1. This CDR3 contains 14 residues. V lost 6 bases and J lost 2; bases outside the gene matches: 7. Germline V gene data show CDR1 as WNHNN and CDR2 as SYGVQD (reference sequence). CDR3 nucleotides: TGCGCCAGCAGCGCTGGACAGGCCCCCTACGAGCAGTACTTC. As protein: CASSAGQAPYEQYF.

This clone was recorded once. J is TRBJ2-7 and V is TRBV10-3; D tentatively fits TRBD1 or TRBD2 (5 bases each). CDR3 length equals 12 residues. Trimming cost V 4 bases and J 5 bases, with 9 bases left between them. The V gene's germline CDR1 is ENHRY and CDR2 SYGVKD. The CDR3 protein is CAISVGGNEQYF. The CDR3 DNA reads TGTGCCATCAGTGTTGGGGGAAACGAGCAGTACTTC.

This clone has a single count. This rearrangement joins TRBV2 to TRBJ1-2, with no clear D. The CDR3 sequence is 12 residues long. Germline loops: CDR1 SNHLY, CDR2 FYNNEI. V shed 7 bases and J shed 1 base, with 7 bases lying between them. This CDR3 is CASNADNYGYTF. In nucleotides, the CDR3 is TGTGCCAGCAACGCGGATAACTATGGCTACACCTTC.